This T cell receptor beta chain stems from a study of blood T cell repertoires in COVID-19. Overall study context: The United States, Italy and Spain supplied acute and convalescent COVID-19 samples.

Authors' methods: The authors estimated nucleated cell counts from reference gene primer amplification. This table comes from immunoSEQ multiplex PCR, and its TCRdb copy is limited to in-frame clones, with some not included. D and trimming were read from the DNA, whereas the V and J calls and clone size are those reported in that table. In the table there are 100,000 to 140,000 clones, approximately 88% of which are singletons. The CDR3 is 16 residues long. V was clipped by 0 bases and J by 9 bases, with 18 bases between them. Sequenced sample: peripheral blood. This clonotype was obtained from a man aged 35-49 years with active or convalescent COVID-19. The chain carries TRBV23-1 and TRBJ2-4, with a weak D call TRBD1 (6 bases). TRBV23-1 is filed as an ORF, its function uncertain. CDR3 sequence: CASSQSFGQGCGIQYF. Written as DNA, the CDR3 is TGCGCCAGCAGTCAATCGTTCGGCCAGGGGTGTGGCATTCAGTACTTC.